Listed here are 9 T cell receptor beta chains from one sample, sequenced in a study of human T cells and chemical hapten exposure. TCRdb ran MiXCR on the RACE reads and lists one entry per CDR3 protein. The repertoire holds just over 95,000 distinct CDR3 sequences, with 25% to 30% as singletons. Time point here: patch test 3, about 24 weeks after DPC sensitization. Treatment: therapeutic diphenylcyclopropenone sensitization with weekly scalp DPC. This sample comprised whole blood, obtained in connection with sensitization to the hapten diphenylcyclopropenone (DPC). The receptors originated from a man aged 40-55 years with alopecia areata. Some clones in this sample may be carry-over from other donors' samples.

This clonotype has a handful of counts. The chain employs TRBV10-1 and TRBJ2-3; possible D gene TRBD2, 6 bases. V lost 0 bases and J lost 0, with 10 bases in between. This CDR3 region has 16 residues. Germline V gene sequence: CDR1 WNHNN, CDR2 SYGVQD (reference sequence). In DNA, the CDR3 is TGCGCCAGCAGTGAGTCAGGAGGGCTTAGCACAGATACGCAGTATTTT. This codes for CASSESGGLSTDTQYF.

The chain is built from TRBV6-2 or TRBV6-3 and TRBJ2-1; 9 positions match TRBD2. J was trimmed by 4 bases and V by 4 bases; bases with no gene match: 8. Germline V gives CDR1 MNHEY, CDR2 SVGEGT. This CDR3 spans 16 amino acids. This CDR3 is CASSSRREGIYNEQFF. CDR3 nucleotide sequence: TGTGCCAGCAGTTCCAGGCGGGAGGGCATATACAATGAGCAGTTCTTC.

This clonotype was observed a single time. The chain carries TRBV10-2 and TRBJ2-3, with D hard to call. CDR3 size: 14 residues. V lost 2 bases, J lost 5 bases, and 11 bases lay in between. Per the germline V gene, CDR1 is WSHSY and CDR2 is SAAADI. The CDR3 coding sequence is TGCGCCAGCAGTGAGGGGGATATAGGAGATACGCAGTATTTT. It specifies CASSEGDIGDTQYF.

V gene TRBV6-5 combines with J gene TRBJ1-2; D might be TRBD1 (5 bases). Germline CDR1 and CDR2: MNHEY and SVGAGI. This CDR3 region has 12 residues. The V end lost 6 bases, the J end lost 8 bases, and 13 bases lay between the germline ends. The CDR3 protein is CASRTGTLGYTF. CDR3 sequence (DNA): TGTGCCAGCAGAACCGGGACCCTCGGCTACACCTTC.

V usage is TRBV28 and J usage is TRBJ2-3, with D perhaps given as TRBD1 or TRBD2 (6 bases each). This CDR3 has 15 residues. CDR1 is MDHEN, CDR2 SYDVKM, per germline. Trimming took 8 bases from V and 5 from J, leaving 20 bases between them. The CDR3 spells CASGGLWGAVDTQYF. The CDR3 bases are TGTGCCAGCGGAGGGCTTTGGGGGGCCGTAGATACGCAGTATTTT.

This clonotype was found a few times. This rearrangement joins TRBV7-2 to TRBJ2-6; 8 positions agree with TRBD1. The germline V gene has CDR1 SGHTA and CDR2 FQGNSA. Trimming at V came to 4 bases and at J to 2 bases, leaving 1 base not matched to a gene. The CDR3 covers 15 residues. The CDR3 DNA follows: TGTGCCAGCAGCTCGGACAGGGCTGGGGCCAACGTCCTGACTTTC. The encoded protein is CASSSDRAGANVLTF.

The chain carries TRBV7-2 and TRBJ1-5, with TRBD1 identical over 8 bases. Germline-derived CDR1 and CDR2 are SGHTA and FQGNSA. The CDR3 spans 15 residues. With V trimmed by 1 base and J by 2 bases, 1 base remained unmatched. Here the CDR3 reads CASSLGTGRNQPQHF. CDR3 nucleotides: TGTGCCAGCAGCTTAGGGACAGGGCGCAATCAGCCCCAGCATTTT. Full variable domain (missing parts from reference TRBV7-2 and TRBJ1-5): GAGVSQSPSNKVTEKGKDVELRCDPISGHTALYWYRQSLGQGLEFLIYFQGNSAPDKSGLPSDRFSAERTGGSVSTLTIQRTQQEDSAVYLCASSLGTGRNQPQHFGDGTRLSIL.

This rearrangement joins TRBV10-3 to TRBJ1-6; 9 positions agree with TRBD1. Losses at the gene ends were 6 bases for V and 6 bases for J; bases not matched to a gene: 3. This CDR3 is built from 14 residues. Germline CDR1 ENHRY, CDR2 SYGVKD. This CDR3 reads CAISSGQGNSPLHF. As DNA, the CDR3 is TGTGCCATCAGCTCGGGACAGGGTAATTCACCCCTCCACTTT.

This rearrangement joins TRBV7-2 to TRBJ2-5; 10 bases align to TRBD2. Germline V gene sequence: CDR1 SGHTA, CDR2 FQGNSA. The CDR3 runs 17 residues. With 4 bases clipped from V and 3 bases from J, the junction kept 11 bases outside the gene matches. CDR3 amino acids: CASSSLALAGVEETQYF. The CDR3 DNA is TGTGCCAGCAGCTCTTTAGCGCTAGCGGGAGTGGAAGAGACCCAGTACTTC.